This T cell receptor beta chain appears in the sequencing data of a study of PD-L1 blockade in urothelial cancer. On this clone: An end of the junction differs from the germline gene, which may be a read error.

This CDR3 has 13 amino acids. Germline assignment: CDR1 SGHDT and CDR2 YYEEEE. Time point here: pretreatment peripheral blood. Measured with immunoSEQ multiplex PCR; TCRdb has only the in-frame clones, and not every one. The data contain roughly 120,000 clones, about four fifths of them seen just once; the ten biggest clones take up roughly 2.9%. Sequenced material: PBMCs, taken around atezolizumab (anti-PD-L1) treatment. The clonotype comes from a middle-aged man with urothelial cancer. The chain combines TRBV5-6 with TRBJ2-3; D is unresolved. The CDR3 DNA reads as TGTGCCGGCAGCTTCGAGAGCACAGATACGCAGTATTTT. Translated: CAGSFESTDTQYF.